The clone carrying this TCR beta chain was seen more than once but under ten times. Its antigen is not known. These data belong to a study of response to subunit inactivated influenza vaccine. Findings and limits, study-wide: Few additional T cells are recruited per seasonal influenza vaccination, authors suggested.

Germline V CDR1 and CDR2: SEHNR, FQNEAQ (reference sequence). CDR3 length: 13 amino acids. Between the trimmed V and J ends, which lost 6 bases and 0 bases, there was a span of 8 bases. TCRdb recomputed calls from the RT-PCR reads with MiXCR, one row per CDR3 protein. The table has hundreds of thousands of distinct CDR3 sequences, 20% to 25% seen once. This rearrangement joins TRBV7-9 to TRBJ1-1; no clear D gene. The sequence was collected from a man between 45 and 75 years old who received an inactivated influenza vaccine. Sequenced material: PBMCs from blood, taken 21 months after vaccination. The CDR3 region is CASSHYMNTEAFF. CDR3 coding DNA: TGTGCCAGCAGTCATTACATGAACACTGAAGCTTTCTTT.